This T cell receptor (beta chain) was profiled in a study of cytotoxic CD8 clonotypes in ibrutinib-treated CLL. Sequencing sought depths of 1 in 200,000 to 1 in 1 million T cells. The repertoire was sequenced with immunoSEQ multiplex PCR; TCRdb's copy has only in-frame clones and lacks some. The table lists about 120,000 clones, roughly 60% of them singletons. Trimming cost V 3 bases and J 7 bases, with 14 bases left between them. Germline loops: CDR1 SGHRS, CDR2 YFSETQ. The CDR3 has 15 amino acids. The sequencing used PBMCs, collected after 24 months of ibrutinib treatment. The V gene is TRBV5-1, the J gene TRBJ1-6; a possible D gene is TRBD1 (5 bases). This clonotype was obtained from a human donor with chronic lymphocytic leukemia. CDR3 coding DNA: TGCGCCAGCAGCTACGAAGTCGGGGGGAATTCACCCCTCCACTTT. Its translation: CASSYEVGGNSPLHF.